This entry concerns a single T cell receptor (beta chain). Its cognate antigen is unknown. Between the trimmed V and J ends, which lost 5 bases and 3 bases, there was a span of 19 bases. The CDR3 is 17 residues long. From germline, CDR1 is KGHDR and CDR2 SFDVKD. This specimen comes from a study of T cell responses to AZD1222 COVID-19 vaccine. General study results and limits: Seropositive at baseline were only six AZD1222 recipients.

This table comes from immunoSEQ multiplex PCR, and its TCRdb copy is limited to in-frame clones, with some not included. The table records approximately 150,000 clones, around 88% of them present only once. This rearrangement joins TRBV24-1 to TRBJ1-5, with TRBD1 as a possible D gene (5 bases). Material: peripheral blood, obtained on day 0 of AZD1222 vaccination. The sequence was collected from an adult in good health. In DNA form, the CDR3 reads TGTGCCACCAGTGGCTCGGAGGGGTCTTACCCCAATCAGCCCCAGCATTTT. As protein: CATSGSEGSYPNQPQHF.